This T cell receptor (beta chain) was sequenced in a study of Ad26.COV2.S vaccination and SARS-CoV-2 variants. As for the study in general: By the intramuscular route, Ad26.COV2.S was given once, or twice 56 days apart. Notes on the study in general: People who got the vaccine had more spike-specific TCR breadth than people who got placebo. Those who received vaccine or placebo ended up with similar non-spike TCR breadth.

Noted treatment: about 20 received Ad26.COV2.S at low or high dose, single or two shots; 5 received placebo; per-sample allocation not given. Material that was analyzed had been drawn on day 63 after the first vaccine or placebo injection. V lost 5 bases to trimming and J lost 1 base; unmatched junction nucleotides: 5. Germline CDR1 SGHDT, CDR2 YYEEEE. The CDR3 covers 14 residues. This clone was recorded a few times. Its target is unknown. TCRdb's copy holds only in-frame clones and misses some; the assay was immunoSEQ multiplex PCR. Among roughly 390,000 clones, approximately 86% were seen once, and the ten largest hold under 3.5%.

The source material was peripheral blood, sampled in a trial of Ad26.COV2.S vaccine versus placebo. The source is a person aged 18 to 59 who received the Ad26.COV2.S COVID-19 vaccine or a placebo. The genes are TRBV5-6 and TRBJ2-7, with 8 bases identical to TRBD1. The CDR3 DNA follows: TGTGCCAGCAGTCCAAGGACAGGGTCCTACGAGCAGTACTTC. Protein product: CASSPRTGSYEQYF.